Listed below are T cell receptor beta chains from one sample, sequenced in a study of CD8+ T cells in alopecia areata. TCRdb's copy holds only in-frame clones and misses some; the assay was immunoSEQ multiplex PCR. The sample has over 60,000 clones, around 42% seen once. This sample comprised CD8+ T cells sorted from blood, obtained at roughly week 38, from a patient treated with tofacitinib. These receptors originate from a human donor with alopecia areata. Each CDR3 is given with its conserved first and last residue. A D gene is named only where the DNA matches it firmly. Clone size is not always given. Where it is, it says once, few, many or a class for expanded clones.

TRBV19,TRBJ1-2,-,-,TGTGCCAGTAAAGCCCTGGGCTATGGCTACACCTTC,CASKALGYGYTF
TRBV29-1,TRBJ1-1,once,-,TGCAGCGTTGCAACGGGGGGCATCACTGAAGCTTTCTTT,CSVATGGITEAFF
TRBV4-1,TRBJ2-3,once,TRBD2,TGCGCCAGCAGCCAGACAAGGACTAGCGATACGCAGTATTTT,CASSQTRTSDTQYF
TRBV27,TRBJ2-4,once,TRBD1,TGTGCCAGCGGTCCCGGGACAGGAAACATTCAGTACTTC,CASGPGTGNIQYF
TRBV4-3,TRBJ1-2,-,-,TGCGCCAGCAGCCAAGCCGGGACGACCTATGGCTACACCTTC,CASSQAGTTYGYTF
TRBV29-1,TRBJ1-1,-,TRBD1,TGCAGCGTTGAATTTACAGGGGGTCCGCGCTGGGCTTTCTTT,CSVEFTGGPRWAFF
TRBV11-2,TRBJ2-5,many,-,TGTGCCAGCAGCTTAGCGGAGGACAACCAAGAGACCCAGTACTTC,CASSLAEDNQETQYF
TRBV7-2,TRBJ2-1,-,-,TGTGCCTTTATATTCGAGGGCTTCTACAATGAGCAGTTCTTC,CAFIFEGFYNEQFF
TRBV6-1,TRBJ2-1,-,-,TGTGCCAGCACCCCTAGTGTATTCGATGAGCAGTTCTTC,CASTPSVFDEQFF
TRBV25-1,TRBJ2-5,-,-,TGTGCCAGCAGTGAGGAGTCGGAGACCCAGTACTTC,CASSEESETQYF
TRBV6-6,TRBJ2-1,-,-,TGTGCCAGCAGTTTCACACCCGCTGAGCGCCATGAGCAGTTCTTC,CASSFTPAERHEQFF
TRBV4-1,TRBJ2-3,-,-,TGCGCCAGCAGCCAAGAGCCGGGGGCAACAGATACGCAGTATTTT,CASSQEPGATDTQYF
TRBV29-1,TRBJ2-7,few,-,TGCAGCGTTACCTCATCCTCAGGTCCGAGGCCCTACGAGCAGTACTTC,CSVTSSSGPRPYEQYF
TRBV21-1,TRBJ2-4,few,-,TGTGCCAGCGATACGATTTCTCAGTACTTC,CASDTISQYF
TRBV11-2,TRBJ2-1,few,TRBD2,TGTGCCAGCAGCCCTAGCGGGAATCGGGGCTACAATGAGCAGTTCTTC,CASSPSGNRGYNEQFF
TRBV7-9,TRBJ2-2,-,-,TGTGCCAGCAGCTTAAGGGTCGGACGCGGGGATGGCGGGGAGCTGTTTTTT,CASSLRVGRGDGGELFF
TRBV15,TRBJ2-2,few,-,TGTGCCACTACATTAGGAACAGGGTTTCCCGGGGAGCTGTTTTTT,CATTLGTGFPGELFF
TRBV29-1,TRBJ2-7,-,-,TGCAGCGTCGTCGGGGATAAGTACGAGCAGTACTTC,CSVVGDKYEQYF
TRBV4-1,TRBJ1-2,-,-,TGCGCCAGCAGTCCCTACGGGAGTGGCTACACCTTC,CASSPYGSGYTF
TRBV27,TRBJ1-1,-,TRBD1,TGTGCCAGCAGTCCCAGACAGGGCGTCACTGAAGCTTTCTTT,CASSPRQGVTEAFF
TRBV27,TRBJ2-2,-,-,TGTGCCAGCAGTTTGGTTAGCGGGGAGCTGTTTTTT,CASSLVSGELFF
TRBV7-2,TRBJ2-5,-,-,TGTGCCAGCAGCTTAGGGACCCACGACGTGGAGACCCAGTACTTC,CASSLGTHDVETQYF
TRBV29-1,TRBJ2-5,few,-,TGCAGCGTTGGGGGGTCTCTGGGGACCCAGTACTTC,CSVGGSLGTQYF
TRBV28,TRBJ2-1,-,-,TGTGCCAGCAGTTTCTTGGGGGACGACAATGAGCAGTTCTTC,CASSFLGDDNEQFF
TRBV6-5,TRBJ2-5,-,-,TGTGCCAGCAGTTACTCGTTAGGGGACGAGACCCAGTACTTC,CASSYSLGDETQYF
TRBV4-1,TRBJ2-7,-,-,TGCGCCAGCAGCCCAGAGGGGACTCCCGGTTACGAGCAGTACTTC,CASSPEGTPGYEQYF
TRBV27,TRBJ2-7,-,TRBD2,TGTGCCAGCAGCTGGGGGGGGAGCTACGAGCAGTACTTC,CASSWGGSYEQYF
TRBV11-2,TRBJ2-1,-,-,TGTGCCACGCTCCAGCAGGGAAAGCAGTTCTTC,CATLQQGKQFF
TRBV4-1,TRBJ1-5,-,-,TGCGCCAGCAGCCGAGTGGACGGTAATAATCAGCCCCAGCATTTT,CASSRVDGNNQPQHF
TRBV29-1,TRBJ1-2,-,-,TGCAGCGTGGGACACAACTATGGCTACACCTTC,CSVGHNYGYTF
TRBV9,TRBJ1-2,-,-,TGTGCCAGCAGCGCAGGTGTGGGGTATGGCTACACCTTC,CASSAGVGYGYTF
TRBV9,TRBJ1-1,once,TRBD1,TGTGCCAGCACCGAGGGACCGACAGGGTTTGATGGCACTGAAGCTTTCTTT,CASTEGPTGFDGTEAFF